The source of this T cell receptor beta chain is a study of blood T cell repertoires in COVID-19. Overall study context: Sites in the United States, Italy and Spain provided acute and convalescent COVID-19 samples.

In Seattle, patients joined the study during active infection and were tracked longitudinally. Authors' processing steps: Quantification of nucleated cells was approximated via reference gene primer amplification. The assay was immunoSEQ multiplex PCR, and TCRdb's table has in-frame clones only and misses some. That table gives V, J and clone size, and the DNA gave D and trimming. The data hold roughly 81,000 clones, with roughly 84% observed a single time. The receptor comes from a woman older than 75 with COVID-19, enrolled during active disease. Sequencing input: peripheral blood.

This chain's CDR3 is CASSPRVGAETQYF. CDR3 DNA sequence: TGTGCCAGCTCACCACGGGTTGGGGCAGAGACCCAGTACTTC. The chain combines TRBV18 with TRBJ2-5, with D possibly TRBD1 on 5 matching bases. This CDR3 spans 14 amino acids. Germline-derived CDR1 and CDR2 are KGHSH and LQKENI. With 1 base removed from V and 4 bases from J, the gap between germline ends came to 10 bases.